This T cell receptor beta chain is drawn from a study of T cell responses to AZD1222 COVID-19 vaccine. Study findings and constraints: Reportedly, nearly half the spike-specific TCRs target unmutated variant regions.

As to this clone: The target antigen is unknown. Other DNA sequences in this specimen translate into the identical CDR3.

The method was immunoSEQ multiplex PCR; TCRdb's version includes in-frame clones alone and lacks a portion of them. The sample carries more than 110,000 clones, 85% to 95% recorded once. The specimen was peripheral blood, collected 28 days after the second AZD1222 dose. This receptor was obtained from an adult who received the AZD1222 COVID-19 vaccine.

The chain's CDR3 is CASSLTGYGYTF. The CDR3 DNA reads TGTGCCAGCAGTTTGACAGGTTATGGCTACACCTTC. This chain links TRBV28 with TRBJ1-2; TRBD1 is a possible D gene (6 bases). This CDR3 region has 12 residues. CDR1 MDHEN and CDR2 SYDVKM come from the germline V gene. Trimming removed 3 bases from V and 5 bases from J, with 7 bases in between.